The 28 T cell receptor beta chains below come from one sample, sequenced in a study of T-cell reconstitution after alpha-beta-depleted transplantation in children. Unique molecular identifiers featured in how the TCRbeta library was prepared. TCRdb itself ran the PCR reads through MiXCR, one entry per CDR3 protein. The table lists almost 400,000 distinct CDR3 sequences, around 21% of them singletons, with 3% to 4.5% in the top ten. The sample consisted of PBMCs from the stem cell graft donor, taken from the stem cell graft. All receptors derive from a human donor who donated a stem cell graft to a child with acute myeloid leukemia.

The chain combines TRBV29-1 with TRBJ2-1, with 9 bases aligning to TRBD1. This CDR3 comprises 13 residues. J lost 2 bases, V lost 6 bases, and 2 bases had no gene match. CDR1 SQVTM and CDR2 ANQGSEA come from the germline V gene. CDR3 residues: CSVTGGAYNEQFF. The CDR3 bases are TGCAGCGTAACAGGGGGCGCCTACAATGAGCAGTTCTTC.

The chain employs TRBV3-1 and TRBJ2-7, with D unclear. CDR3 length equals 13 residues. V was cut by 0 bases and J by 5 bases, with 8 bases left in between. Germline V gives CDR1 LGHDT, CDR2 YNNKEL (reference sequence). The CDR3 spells CASSQDNDHEQYF. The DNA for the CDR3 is TGTGCCAGCAGCCAAGACAATGACCACGAGCAGTACTTC.

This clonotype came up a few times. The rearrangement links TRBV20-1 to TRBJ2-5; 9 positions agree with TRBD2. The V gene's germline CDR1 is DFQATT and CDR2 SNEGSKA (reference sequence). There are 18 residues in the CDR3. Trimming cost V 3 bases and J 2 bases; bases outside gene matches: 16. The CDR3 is CSASPPSGRLPWQETQYF. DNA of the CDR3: TGCAGTGCTAGCCCCCCCAGCGGGAGGCTCCCGTGGCAAGAGACCCAGTACTTC.

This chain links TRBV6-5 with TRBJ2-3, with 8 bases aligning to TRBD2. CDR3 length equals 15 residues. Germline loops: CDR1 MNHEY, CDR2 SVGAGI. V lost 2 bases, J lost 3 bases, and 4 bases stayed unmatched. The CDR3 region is CASSYLAGTTDTQYF. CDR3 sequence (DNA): TGTGCCAGCAGTTACCTAGCGGGTACGACAGATACGCAGTATTTT.

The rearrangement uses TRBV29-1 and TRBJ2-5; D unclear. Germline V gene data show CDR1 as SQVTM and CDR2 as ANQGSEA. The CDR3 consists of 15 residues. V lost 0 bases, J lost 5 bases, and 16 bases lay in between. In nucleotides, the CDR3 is TGCAGCGTTGAAGATGCGACTCGCGCCGGGGAGACCCAGTACTTC. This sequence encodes CSVEDATRAGETQYF.

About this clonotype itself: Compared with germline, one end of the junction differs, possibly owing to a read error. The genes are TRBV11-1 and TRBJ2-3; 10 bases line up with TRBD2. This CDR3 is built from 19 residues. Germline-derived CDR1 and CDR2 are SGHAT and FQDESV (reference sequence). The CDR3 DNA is TGTACCAGCAGTTTTTCAGGGGTCACTAGCGGGACCTTCACAGATACGCAGTATTTT. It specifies CTSSFSGVTSGTFTDTQYF.

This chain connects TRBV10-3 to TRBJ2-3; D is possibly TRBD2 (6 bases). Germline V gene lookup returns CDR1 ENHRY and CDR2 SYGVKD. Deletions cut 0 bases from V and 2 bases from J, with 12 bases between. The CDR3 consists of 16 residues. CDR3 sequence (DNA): TGTGCCATCAGTGAGTCAGAGGGAGGCATCACAGATACGCAGTATTTT. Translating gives CAISESEGGITDTQYF.

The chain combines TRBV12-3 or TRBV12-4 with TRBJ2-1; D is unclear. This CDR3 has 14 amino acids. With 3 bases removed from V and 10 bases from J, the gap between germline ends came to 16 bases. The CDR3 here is CASSFAPSGWEQFF. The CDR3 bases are TGTGCCAGCAGTTTCGCCCCTTCAGGTTGGGAGCAGTTCTTC.

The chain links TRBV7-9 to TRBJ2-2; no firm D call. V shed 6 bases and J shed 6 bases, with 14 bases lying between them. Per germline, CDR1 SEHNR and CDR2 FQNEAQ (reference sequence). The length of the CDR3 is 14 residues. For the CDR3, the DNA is TGTGCCAGCAGTTCTACAGATCCGCCCGGGGAGCTGTTTTTT. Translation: CASSSTDPPGELFF. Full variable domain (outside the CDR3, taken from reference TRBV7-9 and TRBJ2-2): DTGVSQNPRHKITKRGQNVTFRCDPISEHNRLYWYRQTLGQGPEFLTYFQNEAQLEKSRLLSDRFSAERPKGSFSTLEIQRTEQGDSAMYLCASSSTDPPGELFFGEGSRLTVL.

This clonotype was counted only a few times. In DNA form, the CDR3 reads TGTGCCACCAAAGTAGGGGGGCACACTGAAGCTTTCTTT. Its protein product is CATKVGGHTEAFF. The gene calls are TRBV28 and TRBJ1-1, with a weak D call TRBD1 (6 bases). V was pared by 10 bases and J by 3 bases, with 15 bases between. The CDR3 is 13 amino acids. The germline V gene has CDR1 MDHEN and CDR2 SYDVKM. Full variable domain (rest looked up from reference TRBV28 and TRBJ1-1): DVKVTQSSRYLVKRTGEKVFLECVQDMDHENMFWYRQDPGLGLRLIYFSYDVKMKEKGDIPEGYSVSREKKERFSLILESASTNQTSMYLCATKVGGHTEAFFGQGTRLTVV.

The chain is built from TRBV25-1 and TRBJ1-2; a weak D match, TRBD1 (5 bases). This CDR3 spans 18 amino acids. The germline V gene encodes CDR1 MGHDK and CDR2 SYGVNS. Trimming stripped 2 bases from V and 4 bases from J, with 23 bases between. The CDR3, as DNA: TGTGCCAGCAGTGAACCTCTTCTTAAGAGGGGCGTCTCCTATGGCTACACCTTC. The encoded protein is CASSEPLLKRGVSYGYTF.

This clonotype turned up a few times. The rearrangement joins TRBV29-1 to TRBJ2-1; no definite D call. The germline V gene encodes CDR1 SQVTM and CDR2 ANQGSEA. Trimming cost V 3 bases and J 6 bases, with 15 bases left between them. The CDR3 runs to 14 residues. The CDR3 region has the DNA TGCAGCGTTGATCCGGGTTCTTTGGGCAATGAGCAGTTCTTC. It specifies CSVDPGSLGNEQFF.

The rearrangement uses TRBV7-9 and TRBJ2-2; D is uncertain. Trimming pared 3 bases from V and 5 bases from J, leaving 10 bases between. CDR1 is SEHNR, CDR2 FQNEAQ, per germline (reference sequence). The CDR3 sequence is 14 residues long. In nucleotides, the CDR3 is TGTGCCAGCAGCTTGTCCGGCCAGACCGGGGAGCTGTTTTTT. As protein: CASSLSGQTGELFF.

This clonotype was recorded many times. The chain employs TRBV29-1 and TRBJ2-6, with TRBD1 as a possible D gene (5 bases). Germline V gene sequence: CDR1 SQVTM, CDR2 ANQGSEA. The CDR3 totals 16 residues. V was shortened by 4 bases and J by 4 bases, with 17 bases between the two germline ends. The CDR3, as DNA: TGCAGCGTTGTCGATCCAGGGAATAGGGGGGCCAACGTCCTGACTTTC. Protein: CSVVDPGNRGANVLTF.

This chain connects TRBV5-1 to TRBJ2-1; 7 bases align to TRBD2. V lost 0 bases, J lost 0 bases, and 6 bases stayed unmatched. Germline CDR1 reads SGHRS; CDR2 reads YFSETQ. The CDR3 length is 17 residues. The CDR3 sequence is CASSLVPAGISYNEQFF. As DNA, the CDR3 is TGCGCCAGCAGCTTGGTTCCAGCGGGAATCTCCTACAATGAGCAGTTCTTC. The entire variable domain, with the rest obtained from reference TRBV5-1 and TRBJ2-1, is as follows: KAGVTQTPRYLIKTRGQQVTLSCSPISGHRSVSWYQQTPGQGLQFLFEYFSETQRNKGNFPGRFSGRQFSNSRSEMNVSTLELGDSALYLCASSLVPAGISYNEQFFGPGTRLTVL.

CDR3 protein: CASSSLAINEQFF. Here the CDR3 DNA reads TGTGCCAGCAGTTCGCTAGCGATAAATGAGCAGTTCTTC. The chain has TRBV12-3 or TRBV12-4 and TRBJ2-1; D might be TRBD2 (6 bases). V shed 4 bases and J shed 7 bases, with 11 bases lying between them. This CDR3 has 13 residues.

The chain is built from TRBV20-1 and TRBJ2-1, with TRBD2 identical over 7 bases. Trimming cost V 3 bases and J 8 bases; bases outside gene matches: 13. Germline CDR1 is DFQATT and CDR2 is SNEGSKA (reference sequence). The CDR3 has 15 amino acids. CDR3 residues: CSASMAGAGRDEQFF. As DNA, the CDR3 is TGCAGTGCTAGCATGGCGGGAGCGGGTCGGGATGAGCAGTTCTTC.

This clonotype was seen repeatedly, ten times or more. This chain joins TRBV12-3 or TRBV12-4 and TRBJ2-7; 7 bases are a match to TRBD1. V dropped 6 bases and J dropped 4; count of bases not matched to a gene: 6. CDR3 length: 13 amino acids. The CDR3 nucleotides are TGTGCCAGCAGCCGGGACAGAGAGTACGAGCAGTACTTC. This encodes CASSRDREYEQYF.

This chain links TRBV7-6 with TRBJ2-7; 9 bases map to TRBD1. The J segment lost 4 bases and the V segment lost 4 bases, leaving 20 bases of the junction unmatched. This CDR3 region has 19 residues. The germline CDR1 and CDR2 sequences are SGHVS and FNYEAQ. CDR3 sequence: CASSSLKTGGRSRLYEQYF. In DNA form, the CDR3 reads TGTGCCAGCAGCTCACTAAAAACAGGGGGCCGAAGCCGCCTGTACGAGCAGTACTTC.

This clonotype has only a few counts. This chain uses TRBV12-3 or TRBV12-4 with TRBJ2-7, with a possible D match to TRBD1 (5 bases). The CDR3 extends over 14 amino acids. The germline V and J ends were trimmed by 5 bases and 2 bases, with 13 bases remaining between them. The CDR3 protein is CASSGFGATYEQYF. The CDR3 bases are TGTGCCAGCAGTGGATTTGGGGCAACCTACGAGCAGTACTTC.

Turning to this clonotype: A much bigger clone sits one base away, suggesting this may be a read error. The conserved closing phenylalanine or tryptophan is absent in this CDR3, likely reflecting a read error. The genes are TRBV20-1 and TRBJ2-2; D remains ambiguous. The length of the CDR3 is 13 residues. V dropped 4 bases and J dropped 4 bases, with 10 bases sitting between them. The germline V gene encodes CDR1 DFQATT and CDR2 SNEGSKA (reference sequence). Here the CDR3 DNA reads TGCAGTGCTACTTGGTCGGGCACCGGGGAGCTGTTTTAT. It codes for CSATWSGTGELFY.

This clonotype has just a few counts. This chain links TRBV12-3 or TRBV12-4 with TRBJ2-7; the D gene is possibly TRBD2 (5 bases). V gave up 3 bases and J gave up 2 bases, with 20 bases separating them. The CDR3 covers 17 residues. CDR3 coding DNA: TGTGCCAGCAGTTTCCCCAGGAGCTTAACCGGGGCCTACGAGCAGTACTTC. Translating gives CASSFPRSLTGAYEQYF.

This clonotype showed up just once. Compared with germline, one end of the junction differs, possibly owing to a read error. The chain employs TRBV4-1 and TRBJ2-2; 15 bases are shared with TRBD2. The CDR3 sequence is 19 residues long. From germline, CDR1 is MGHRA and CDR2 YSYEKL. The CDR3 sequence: CANSQATFPGLAGGGELFF. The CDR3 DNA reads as TGCGCCAACAGCCAAGCCACCTTCCCGGGACTAGCGGGAGGCGGGGAGCTGTTTTTT.

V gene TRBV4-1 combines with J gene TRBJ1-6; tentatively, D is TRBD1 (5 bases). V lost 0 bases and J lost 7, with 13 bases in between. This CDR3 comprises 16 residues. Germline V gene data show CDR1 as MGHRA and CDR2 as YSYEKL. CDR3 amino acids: CASSQDRPGPNSPLHF. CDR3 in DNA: TGCGCCAGCAGCCAAGATCGACCAGGGCCCAATTCACCCCTCCACTTT.

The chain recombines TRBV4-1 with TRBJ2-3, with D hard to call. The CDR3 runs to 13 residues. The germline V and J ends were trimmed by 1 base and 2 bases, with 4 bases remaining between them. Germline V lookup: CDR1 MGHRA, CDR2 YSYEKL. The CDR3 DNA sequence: TGCGCCAGCAGCCAAGGCACCACAGATACGCAGTATTTT. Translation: CASSQGTTDTQYF.

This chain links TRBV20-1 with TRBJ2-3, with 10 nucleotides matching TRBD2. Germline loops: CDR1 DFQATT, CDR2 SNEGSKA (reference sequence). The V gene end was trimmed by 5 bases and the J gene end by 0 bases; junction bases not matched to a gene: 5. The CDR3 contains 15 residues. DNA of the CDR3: TGCAGTGCTTGGACTAGCGGAAAGAGCACAGATACGCAGTATTTT. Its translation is CSAWTSGKSTDTQYF.

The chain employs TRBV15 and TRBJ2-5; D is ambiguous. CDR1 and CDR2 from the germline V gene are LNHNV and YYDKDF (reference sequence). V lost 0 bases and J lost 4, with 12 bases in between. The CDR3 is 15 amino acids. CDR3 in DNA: TGTGCCACCAGCAGAGATGGTCGAACGGGAGAGACCCAGTACTTC. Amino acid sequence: CATSRDGRTGETQYF.

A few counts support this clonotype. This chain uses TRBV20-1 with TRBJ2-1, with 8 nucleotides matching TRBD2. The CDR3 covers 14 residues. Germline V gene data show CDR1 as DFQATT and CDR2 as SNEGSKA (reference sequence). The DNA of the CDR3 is TGCACCTACCCGGGACTAGGTACTTGGAATGAGCAGTTCTTC. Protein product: CTYPGLGTWNEQFF.